One sample yielded the 12 T cell receptor beta chains listed below, sequenced in a study of cytomegalovirus exposure and HLA in healthy donors (dated by TCRdb to about 2017). Library preparation employed the immunoSEQ multiplex PCR assay. For the multiplex PCR, a mixture combining 60 forward primers for TCR Vbeta segments and 13 reverse primers for TCR Jbeta segments was used. TCRdb retrieved this table from immuneACCESS and kept in-frame rearrangements only. Not all clones are present; in checked studies, unresolved V genes account for under half, and no reason is known for the remainder. The sample yields 150,000 to 200,000 clones; roughly 80% were counted once. In total, the top ten clones hold about 7.6% of the sample. What was sequenced was PBMCs. These receptor sequences come from a woman aged 35 to 49 in good health and CMV-seropositive.

J is TRBJ2-6 and V is TRBV27, with D possibly TRBD2 on 6 matching bases. Deletions cut 1 base from V and 0 bases from J, with 7 bases between. The CDR3 spans 16 residues. Germline assignment: CDR1 MNHEY and CDR2 SMNVEV (reference sequence). DNA for the CDR3: TGTGCCAGCAGTTTATTGGGAGGCTCTGGGGCCAACGTCCTGACTTTC. Protein: CASSLLGGSGANVLTF.

The table lists this clone with a few counts. The DNA for the CDR3 is TGTGCCAGTAGTATGACGGGGAACACTGAAGCTTTCTTT. This translates into CASSMTGNTEAFF. The gene calls are TRBV19 and TRBJ1-1; D is unclear. V lost 3 bases and J 1 base, leaving 6 bases between the germline ends. This CDR3 has 13 residues. Germline V gene sequence: CDR1 LNHDA, CDR2 SQIVND (reference sequence).

The chain joins TRBV27 to TRBJ2-1; 14 bases agree with TRBD2. The V gene's germline CDR1 is MNHEY and CDR2 SMNVEV (reference sequence). The length of the CDR3 is 20 residues. Trimming at V came to 5 bases and at J to 1 base, leaving 13 bases not matched to a gene. The CDR3 sequence is CASSPPPGLAGEISYNEQFF. Written as DNA, the CDR3 is TGTGCCAGCAGTCCCCCCCCGGGACTAGCGGGAGAGATATCCTACAATGAGCAGTTCTTC.

The rearrangement uses TRBV7-3 and TRBJ2-7; TRBD2 agrees at 9 bases. The CDR3 runs to 14 residues. Losses at the gene ends were 3 bases for V and 5 bases for J; bases not matched to a gene: 5. Germline CDR1 and CDR2: SGHTA and FQGTGA. The CDR3: CASSFGTSKDEQYF. The CDR3 DNA reads TGTGCCAGCAGCTTCGGGACTAGCAAGGACGAGCAGTACTTC.

This clone was detected only a few times. The chain joins TRBV5-1 to TRBJ2-1; 11 bases are shared with TRBD2. Germline V gene lookup returns CDR1 SGHRS and CDR2 YFSETQ. The CDR3 runs 17 residues. The trim removed 0 bases at V and 5 bases at J, leaving 7 bases unmatched. This CDR3 is CASSLVVTSGTNNEQFF. The CDR3 DNA is TGCGCCAGCAGCTTGGTTGTGACTAGCGGGACTAACAATGAGCAGTTCTTC.

The chain uses TRBV28 and TRBJ1-2; 7 bases line up with TRBD1. The V segment lost 6 bases and the J segment 4 bases; nucleotides outside the gene matches: 5. Germline V gene data show CDR1 as MDHEN and CDR2 as SYDVKM. This CDR3 region has 13 residues. The CDR3 here is CASRQTGSYGYTF. The CDR3 DNA is TGTGCCAGCAGGCAGACAGGGTCCTATGGCTACACCTTC.

The chain is built from TRBV2 and TRBJ1-6; the match to TRBD1 covers 7 bases. This CDR3 spans 15 amino acids. Germline CDR1 is SNHLY and CDR2 is FYNNEI. The V and J ends lost 4 bases and 10 bases, in that order; junction bases with no gene match: 10. CDR3 residues: CASSGRTGVFSPLHF. The CDR3 coding sequence is TGTGCCAGCAGTGGCCGGACAGGCGTCTTCTCACCCCTCCACTTT.

This clone was counted a single time. CDR3 sequence reads: CATSTAGNTIYF. For the CDR3, the DNA is TGTGCCACCAGCACCGCTGGAAACACCATATATTTT. The chain uses TRBV15 and TRBJ1-3; D gene uncertain. CDR1 is LNHNV, CDR2 YYDKDF, per germline (reference sequence). The CDR3 extends over 12 amino acids. With 4 bases removed from V and 2 bases from J, the gap between germline ends came to 3 bases.

Regarding this clone: At one end, the junction sequence differs from germline, possibly due to a read error. The rearrangement joins TRBV25-1 to TRBJ2-3, with no clear D. This CDR3 spans 13 amino acids. Germline V lookup: CDR1 MGHDK, CDR2 SYGVNS. The DNA of the CDR3 is TGTGCCAGCAGTGAATCTAGTAGGCATACACAGTATTTT. This codes for CASSESSRHTQYF.

The chain is built from TRBV18 and TRBJ2-2, with 12 nucleotides matching TRBD1. After removal of 1 base from V and 0 bases from J, the junction contained 3 bases not matched to a gene. Germline V lookup: CDR1 KGHSH, CDR2 LQKENI. The CDR3 sequence is 18 residues long. CDR3 loop: CASSPRGQGAANTGELFF. DNA of the CDR3: TGTGCCAGCTCACCACGGGGACAGGGGGCGGCGAACACCGGGGAGCTGTTTTTT.

The CDR3 protein is CASSVRREPSDTQYF. CDR3 nucleotide sequence: TGTGCCAGCAGTGTTCGGCGGGAGCCGTCAGATACGCAGTATTTT. The rearrangement joins TRBV2 to TRBJ2-3; 7 nucleotides match TRBD2. This CDR3 is 15 amino acids long. J gave up 4 bases and V 4 bases, and 8 bases lay outside the gene matches. Germline V gene data show CDR1 as SNHLY and CDR2 as FYNNEI. The full variable domain, with the rest looked up from reference TRBV2 and TRBJ2-3, is EPEVTQTPSHQVTQMGQEVILRCVPISNHLYFYWYRQILGQKVEFLVSFYNNEISEKSEIFDDQFSVERPDGSNFTLKIRSTKLEDSAMYFCASSVRREPSDTQYFGPGTRLTVL.

This clone was seen more than once but under ten times. The V and J genes are TRBV11-2 and TRBJ2-7; D perhaps matches TRBD2 (5 bases). The germline V gene has CDR1 SGHAT and CDR2 FQNNGV. This CDR3 spans 12 amino acids. Trimming took 2 bases from V and 9 from J, leaving 11 bases between them. CDR3 sequence: CASSLMRERQYF. The CDR3 bases are TGTGCCAGCAGCTTAATGAGGGAACGGCAGTACTTC.